A selection of T cell receptor beta chains follows, all from one sample in a study. TCRdb fed the 5' RACE reads into MiXCR, producing one record per CDR3 protein. The table includes some 6,300 distinct CDR3 sequences, roughly half detected once. The sample consisted of naive CD4+ T cells sorted from a lymph node. These TCRs come from a female donor with breast cancer. The CDR3 runs from the conserved cysteine through the conserved F or W. The D gene is left open where the match is weak. Clone size is given for some rows only: seen once, a few or many times, or a class if the clone is expanded.

.	TRBV10-3	TRBD1	TRBJ2-7	CAIRPTGSDEQYF	TGTGCCATCAGGCCGACAGGGAGTGACGAGCAGTACTTC
few	TRBV7-2	.	TRBJ1-1	CASSYDRYEAFF	TGTGCCAGCAGCTACGACAGGTATGAAGCTTTCTTT
few	TRBV12-3/TRBV12-4	TRBD1	TRBJ2-5	CASSPGTGGRAQYF	TGTGCCAGCAGTCCGGGGACAGGGGGTCGGGCCCAGTACTTC
.	TRBV7-3	.	TRBJ2-7	CASSVQPGPQYEQYF	TGTGCCAGCAGCGTACAACCGGGACCGCAGTACGAGCAGTACTTC
.	TRBV20-1	.	TRBJ2-7	CSATDFYEQYF	TGCAGTGCTACGGACTTCTACGAGCAGTACTTC
once	TRBV7-2	TRBD1	TRBJ1-1	CASSHQGQGTEAFF	TGTGCCAGCAGCCACCAAGGACAGGGCACTGAAGCTTTCTTT
.	TRBV11-2	.	TRBJ2-7	CASSLVPGSYEQYF	TGTGCCAGCAGCTTAGTGCCCGGCTCCTACGAGCAGTACTTC
.	TRBV3-1	.	TRBJ1-2	CASSQGGRPAYGYTF	TGTGCCAGCAGCCAAGGTGGCCGACCCGCTTATGGCTACACCTTC
few	TRBV9	.	TRBJ2-7	CASSTRDGYEQYF	TGTGCCAGCAGCACCCGGGACGGCTACGAGCAGTACTTC
.	TRBV11-2	TRBD2	TRBJ2-1	CASSFGLAGSSYNEQFF	TGTGCCAGCAGCTTCGGACTAGCGGGAAGCTCCTACAATGAGCAGTTCTTC
.	TRBV5-1	.	TRBJ2-1	CASSKDSRSYNEQFF	TGCGCCAGCAGCAAGGACAGCCGCTCCTACAATGAGCAGTTCTTC
.	TRBV29-1	TRBD2	TRBJ2-2	CSAATSGGELFF	TGCAGCGCCGCCACTAGCGGTGGGGAGCTGTTTTTT
.	TRBV7-9	.	TRBJ2-5	CASSQGETQYF	TGTGCCAGCAGCCAAGGCGAGACCCAGTACTTC
few	TRBV20-1	.	TRBJ2-3	CSAEAENTQYF	TGCAGTGCGGAGGCGGAGAATACGCAGTATTTT
.	TRBV5-1	TRBD2	TRBJ2-3	CASSSGTSLTDTQYF	TGCGCCAGCAGCTCCGGGACTAGCCTCACAGATACGCAGTATTTT
.	TRBV7-2	TRBD2	TRBJ2-3	CASSVASGGTDTQYF	TGTGCCAGCAGCGTAGCTAGCGGGGGAACAGATACGCAGTATTTT
few	TRBV7-9	.	TRBJ1-2	CASSFLSNYGYTF	TGTGCCAGCAGCTTCCTGAGTAACTATGGCTACACCTTC
few	TRBV6-5	.	TRBJ1-5	CASSFDRTQPQHF	TGTGCCAGCAGTTTCGACAGGACCCAGCCCCAGCATTTT
once	TRBV30	.	TRBJ2-3	CAWSVEAANWDTQYF	TGTGCCTGGAGTGTTGAAGCGGCGAATTGGGATACGCAGTATTTT
.	TRBV20-1	.	TRBJ2-5	CSALLLVFTKTQYF	TGCAGTGCGCTATTACTAGTTTTCACAAAGACCCAGTACTTC
.	TRBV5-1	.	TRBJ1-1	CASSLDLRVNTEAFF	TGCGCCAGCAGCTTGGATCTCAGGGTGAACACTGAAGCTTTCTTT
.	TRBV11-2	TRBD1	TRBJ2-5	CASSFDRASRQETQYF	TGTGCCAGCAGCTTTGACAGGGCATCCCGTCAAGAGACCCAGTACTTC